The entry that follows covers one T cell receptor beta chain sequence. This clonotype has a handful of counts. What antigen it recognizes has not been identified. Base qualities are not recorded, but no much larger clone differs from it by a single base. Library creation used PCR. Sequencing used an Illumina HiSeq 2500. To normalize quantification of the TCRbeta repertoire, the TCR libraries were built with molecular barcoding that relied on unique molecular identifiers. TCRdb cleaned the public reads at Q25 with fastp, built clones with MiXCR and kept in-frame beta chains. Rows merge per CDR3 protein into single entries with the most common DNA and genes. This sample comprises a few hundred thousand distinct CDR3 sequences, roughly 13% of them detected only once. 2.2% of the sample is in the top ten clones. Read against the paper, the sample's treatment or condition label means: allogeneic hematopoietic cell transplantation with graft depleted of TCRalphabeta T cells and CD19 B cells. The transplant recipients were children given TCRalphabeta/CD19-depleted allogeneic hematopoietic cell grafts.

This record belongs to a study of T-cell reconstitution after alpha-beta-depleted transplantation in children (TCRdb year 2016). Background for the entire study: Using TCR repertoire profiling, the study followed T-cell immune reconstitution in a quantitative way in children after TCRalphabeta/CD19-depleted allogeneic hematopoietic cell transplantation. The research as a whole found: In some patients, the high TCRbeta diversity seen at day 60 was put down to recipient T cells and intrathymic progenitors that had survived conditioning. Over subsequent months, a decline in hyperexpanded clone frequencies was noted, and after one year, T-cell counts and TCRbeta diversity were mostly ascribed to newly produced T cells. Apparently early alphabetaT-cell count recovery about two months after transplant reportedly relied on only several hundred rapidly expanded clones derived from non-depleted graft cells.

The CDR3 covers 14 residues, taking in both the cysteine and the phenylalanine. Just CDR3 DNA is preserved here, 42 bases in frame from base 1. The junction shows trimming of 0 bases on V and 1 base on J, plus 6 bases between the germline ends. The germline V gene supplies CDR1 ENHRY and CDR2 SYGVKD. The source of this sequence is a male patient younger than 18 who had a stem cell transplant for acute myeloid leukemia, so the T cells may come from the graft donor. The chain uses TRBV10-3 and TRBJ1-2; the D gene is unclear. Sequenced here: PBMCs, mostly from graft donor cells, sampled 360 days after TCRalphabeta/CD19-depleted stem cell transplant. The CDR3 sequence is CAISESGINYGYTF. The nucleotides are TGTGCCATCAGTGAGTCGGGAATTAACTATGGCTACACCTTC.